This T cell receptor (beta chain) comes out of a study of blood T cell repertoires in COVID-19. As for the study in general: PBMCs, B-cell-depleted T cells, or T cells provided the cDNA or gDNA that made up the material.

The cohort comprised adults aged about 18 to 90 years residing in around 25 US areas. The table came from immunoSEQ multiplex PCR; TCRdb's copy has only in-frame clones and leaves some out. This table holds roughly 200,000 clones, about nine tenths found once. The V end lost 5 bases, the J end lost 1 base, and 20 bases lay between the germline ends. The germline V gene has CDR1 SEHNR and CDR2 FQNEAQ (reference sequence). The CDR3 totals 17 residues. This TCR derives from a woman aged 25 to 39 who had recovered from COVID-19. The specimen sequenced was PBMCs or T cells enriched from blood (not recorded which). The genes are TRBV7-9 and TRBJ1-1; possible D gene TRBD1, 5 bases. In DNA, the CDR3 is TGTGCCAGCAGCCAAACAGGTAGGGTATTCCAGAACACTGAAGCTTTCTTT. Its translation: CASSQTGRVFQNTEAFF.